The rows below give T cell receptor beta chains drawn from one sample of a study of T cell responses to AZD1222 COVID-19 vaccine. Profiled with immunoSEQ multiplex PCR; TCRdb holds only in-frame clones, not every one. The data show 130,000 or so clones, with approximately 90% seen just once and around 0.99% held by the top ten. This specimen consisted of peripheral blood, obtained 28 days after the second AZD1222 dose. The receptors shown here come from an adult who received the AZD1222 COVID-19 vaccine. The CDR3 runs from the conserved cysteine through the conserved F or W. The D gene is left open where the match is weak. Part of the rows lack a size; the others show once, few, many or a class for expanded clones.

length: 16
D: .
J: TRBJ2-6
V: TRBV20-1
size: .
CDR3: CSASEEGVSGANVLTF
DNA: TGCAGTGCTAGTGAAGAGGGGGTGTCTGGGGCCAACGTCCTGACTTTC

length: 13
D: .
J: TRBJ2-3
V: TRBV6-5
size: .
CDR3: CASSRGHTDTQYF
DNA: TGTGCTTCGTCCAGGGGCCACACAGATACGCAGTATTTT

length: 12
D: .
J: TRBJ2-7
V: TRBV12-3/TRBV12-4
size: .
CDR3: CASSPTGYEQYF
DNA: TGTGCCAGCAGCCCTACTGGCTACGAGCAGTACTTC

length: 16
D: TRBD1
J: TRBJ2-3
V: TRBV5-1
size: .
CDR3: CASSFEGQGNTDTQYF
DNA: TGCGCCAGCAGCTTTGAGGGACAGGGTAACACAGATACGCAGTATTTT

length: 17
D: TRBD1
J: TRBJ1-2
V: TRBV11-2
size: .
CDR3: CASSQSQPGQSNYGYTF
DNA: TGTGCCAGCAGCCAATCTCAACCGGGACAGAGTAACTATGGCTACACCTTC

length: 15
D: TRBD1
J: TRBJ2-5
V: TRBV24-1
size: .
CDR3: CATSDTTGLKETQYF
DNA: TGTGCCACCAGTGATACGACAGGGTTAAAAGAGACCCAGTACTTC

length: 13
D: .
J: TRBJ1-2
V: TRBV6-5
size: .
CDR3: CASSPNGPYGYTF
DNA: TGTGCCAGCAGTCCCAACGGCCCCTATGGCTACACCTTC

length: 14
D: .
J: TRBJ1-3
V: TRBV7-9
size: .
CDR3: CASSSTRQADTIYF
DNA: TGTGCCAGCAGCTCGACGCGCCAGGCGGACACCATATATTTT

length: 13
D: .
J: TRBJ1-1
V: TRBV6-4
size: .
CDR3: CASSQQGNTEAFF
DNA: TGTGCCAGCAGCCAACAGGGGAACACTGAAGCTTTCTTT

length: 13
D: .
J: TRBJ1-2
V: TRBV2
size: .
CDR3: CASSGRWDYGYTF
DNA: TGTGCCAGCAGTGGTCGCTGGGACTATGGCTACACCTTC

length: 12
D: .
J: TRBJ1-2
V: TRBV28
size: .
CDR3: CASSWSTYGYTF
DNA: TGTGCCAGCAGTTGGAGTACCTATGGCTACACCTTC

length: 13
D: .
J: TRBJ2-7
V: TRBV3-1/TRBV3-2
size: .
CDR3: CASSQFLSYEQYF
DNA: TGTGCCAGCAGTCAGTTCCTTTCCTACGAGCAGTACTTC

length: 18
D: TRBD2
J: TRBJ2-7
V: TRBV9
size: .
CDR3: CASSAGTSGRASRYEQYF
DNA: TGTGCCAGCAGCGCCGGGACTAGCGGGAGGGCCTCGCGGTACGAGCAGTACTTC

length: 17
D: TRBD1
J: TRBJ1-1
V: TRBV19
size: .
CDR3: CASMPAGQELWNTEAFF
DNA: TGTGCCAGTATGCCGGCGGGACAGGAATTGTGGAACACTGAAGCTTTCTTT

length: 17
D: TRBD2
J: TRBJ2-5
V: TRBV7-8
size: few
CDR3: CASSSIRAGSYQETQYF
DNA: TGTGCCAGCAGCTCGATAAGAGCGGGATCGTACCAAGAGACCCAGTACTTC

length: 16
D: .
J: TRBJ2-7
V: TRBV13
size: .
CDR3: CASSLLSLSGFGEQYF
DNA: TGTGCCAGCAGCCTCCTGAGTCTTTCGGGTTTCGGCGAGCAGTACTTC

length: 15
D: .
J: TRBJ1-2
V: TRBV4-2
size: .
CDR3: CASSQDLGVGYGYTF
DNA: TGTGCCAGCAGCCAAGATCTAGGGGTAGGGTATGGCTACACCTTC

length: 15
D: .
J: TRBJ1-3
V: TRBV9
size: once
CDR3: CASSVDAFSGNTIYF
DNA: TGTGCCAGCAGCGTAGACGCCTTCTCTGGAAACACCATATATTTT

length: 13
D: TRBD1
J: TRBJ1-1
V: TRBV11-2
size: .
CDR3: CASSLGVDREAFF
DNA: TGTGCCAGCAGCTTAGGAGTAGACAGGGAGGCTTTCTTT

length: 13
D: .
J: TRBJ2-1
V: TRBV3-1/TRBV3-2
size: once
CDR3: CASSQWLGDEQFF
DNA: TGTGCCAGCAGCCAATGGCTCGGGGATGAGCAGTTCTTC

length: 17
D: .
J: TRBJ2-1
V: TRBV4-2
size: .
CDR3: CASSQLATRYSYNEQFF
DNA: TGTGCCAGCAGCCAACTAGCGACCCGTTACTCCTACAATGAGCAGTTCTTC

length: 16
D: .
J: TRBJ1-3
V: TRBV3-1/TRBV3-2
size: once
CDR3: CASSPRDTSSGNTIYF
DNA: TGTGCCAGCAGCCCCCGGGACACCAGCTCTGGAAACACCATATATTTT

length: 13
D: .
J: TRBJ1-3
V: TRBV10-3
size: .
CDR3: CAIYEGPGNTIYF
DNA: TGTGCCATCTACGAGGGGCCAGGAAACACCATATATTTT

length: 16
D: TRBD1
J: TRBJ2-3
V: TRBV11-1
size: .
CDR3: CASRAGGQGARDTQYF
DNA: TGTGCCAGCAGAGCAGGCGGGCAGGGGGCAAGAGATACGCAGTATTTT

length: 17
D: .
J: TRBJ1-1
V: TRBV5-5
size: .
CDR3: CASSPDGRGGRNTEAFF
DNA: TGTGCCAGCAGCCCCGACGGCCGGGGAGGGCGTAACACTGAAGCTTTCTTT

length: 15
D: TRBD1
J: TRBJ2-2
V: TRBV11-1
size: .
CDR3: CASSPQTGRSGELFF
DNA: TGTGCCAGCAGCCCCCAGACAGGGCGGAGCGGGGAGCTGTTTTTT

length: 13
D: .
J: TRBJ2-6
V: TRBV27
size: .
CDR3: CASSFSGANVLTF
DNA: TGTGCCAGCAGTTTTTCTGGGGCCAACGTCCTGACTTTC

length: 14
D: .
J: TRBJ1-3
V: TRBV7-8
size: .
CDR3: CASSLGGLGNTIYF
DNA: TGTGCCAGCAGCTTGGGGGGGCTTGGAAACACCATATATTTT

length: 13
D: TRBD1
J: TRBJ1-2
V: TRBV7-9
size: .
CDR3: CASSKDRDHGYTF
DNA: TGTGCCAGCAGCAAGGACAGGGATCATGGCTACACCTTC

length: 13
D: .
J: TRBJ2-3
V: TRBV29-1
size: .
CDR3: CSVEWQSQDTQYF
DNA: TGCAGCGTTGAGTGGCAGAGCCAAGATACGCAGTATTTT

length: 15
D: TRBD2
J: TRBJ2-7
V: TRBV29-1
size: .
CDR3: CSVGGGSKTLYEQYF
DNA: TGCAGCGTTGGGGGCGGGAGCAAGACCCTTTACGAGCAGTACTTC

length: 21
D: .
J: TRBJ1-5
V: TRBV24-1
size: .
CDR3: CATSDLKGRVKNLNSNQPQHF
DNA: TGTGCCACCAGTGATTTGAAGGGCAGGGTAAAAAATCTAAATAGCAATCAGCCCCAGCATTTT

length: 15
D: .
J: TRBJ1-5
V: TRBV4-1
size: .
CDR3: CASSQVPRHNQPQHF
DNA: TGCGCCAGCAGCCAAGTGCCCAGGCACAATCAGCCCCAGCATTTT

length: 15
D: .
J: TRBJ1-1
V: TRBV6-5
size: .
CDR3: CASSPTDLAATEAFF
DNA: TGTGCCAGCAGTCCCACCGACTTGGCGGCCACTGAAGCTTTCTTT

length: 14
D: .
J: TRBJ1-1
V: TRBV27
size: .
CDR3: CASSLMGARTEAFF
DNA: TGTGCCAGCAGTTTAATGGGGGCGCGCACTGAAGCTTTCTTT